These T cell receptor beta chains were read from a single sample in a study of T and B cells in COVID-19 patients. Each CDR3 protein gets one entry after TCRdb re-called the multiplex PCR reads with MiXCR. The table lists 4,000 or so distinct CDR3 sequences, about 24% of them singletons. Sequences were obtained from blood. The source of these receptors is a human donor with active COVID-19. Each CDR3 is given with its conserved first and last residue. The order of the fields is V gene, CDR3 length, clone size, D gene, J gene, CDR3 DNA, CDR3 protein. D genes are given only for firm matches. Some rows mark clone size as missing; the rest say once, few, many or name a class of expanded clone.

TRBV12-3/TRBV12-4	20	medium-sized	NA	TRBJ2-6	TGTGCCAGCGGGGGCCCTAGGACCTCGGGCGCTTTCTCTGGGGCCAACGTCCTGACTTTC	CASGGPRTSGAFSGANVLTF
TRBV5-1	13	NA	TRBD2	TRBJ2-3	TGCGCCAGCACCCTGGGGGGGGTAGATACGCAGTATTTT	CASTLGGVDTQYF
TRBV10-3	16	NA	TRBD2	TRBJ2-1	TGTGCCATCAGTGAACTAGCGGGGGGGCGGGACAATGAGCAGTTCTTC	CAISELAGGRDNEQFF
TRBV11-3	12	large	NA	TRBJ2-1	TGTGCCAGCAGTAGCACGTCCGCGGGCAAGTTCTTC	CASSSTSAGKFF
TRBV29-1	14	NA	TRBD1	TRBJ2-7	TGCAGCGTTGCTGGACAGGGGGGATTCAGCGAGCAGTACTTT	CSVAGQGGFSEQYF
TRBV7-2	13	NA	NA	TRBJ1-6	TGTGCCAGCAGCCCGGGACATAATTCACCCCTCCACTTT	CASSPGHNSPLHF
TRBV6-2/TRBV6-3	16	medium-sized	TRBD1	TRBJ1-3	TGTGCCAGCAGTTCGGGACAGGGGAGCGGTGGAAACACCATATATTTT	CASSSGQGSGGNTIYF